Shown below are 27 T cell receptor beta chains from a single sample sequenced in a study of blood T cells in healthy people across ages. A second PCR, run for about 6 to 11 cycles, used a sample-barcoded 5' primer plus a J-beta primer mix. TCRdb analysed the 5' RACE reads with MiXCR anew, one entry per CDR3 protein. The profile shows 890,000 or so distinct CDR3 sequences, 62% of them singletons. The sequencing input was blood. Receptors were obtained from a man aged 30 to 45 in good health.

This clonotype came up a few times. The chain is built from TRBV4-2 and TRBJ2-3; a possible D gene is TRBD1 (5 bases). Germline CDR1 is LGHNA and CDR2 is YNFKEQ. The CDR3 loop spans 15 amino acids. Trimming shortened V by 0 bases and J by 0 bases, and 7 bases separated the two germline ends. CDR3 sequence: CASSQEAGSTDTQYF. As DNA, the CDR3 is TGTGCCAGCAGCCAAGAGGCAGGGAGCACAGATACGCAGTATTTT.

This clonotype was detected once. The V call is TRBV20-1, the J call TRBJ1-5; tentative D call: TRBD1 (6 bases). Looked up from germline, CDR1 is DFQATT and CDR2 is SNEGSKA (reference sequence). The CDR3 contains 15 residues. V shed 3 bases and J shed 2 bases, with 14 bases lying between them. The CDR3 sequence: CSARGGGEGNQPQHF. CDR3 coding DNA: TGCAGTGCTAGGGGAGGGGGGGAGGGCAATCAGCCCCAGCATTTT.

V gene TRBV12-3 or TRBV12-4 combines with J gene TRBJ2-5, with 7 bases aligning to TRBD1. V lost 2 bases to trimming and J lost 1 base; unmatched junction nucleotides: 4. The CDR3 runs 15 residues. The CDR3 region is CASSLHGQVQETQYF. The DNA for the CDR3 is TGTGCCAGCAGTTTACATGGACAGGTCCAAGAGACCCAGTACTTC.

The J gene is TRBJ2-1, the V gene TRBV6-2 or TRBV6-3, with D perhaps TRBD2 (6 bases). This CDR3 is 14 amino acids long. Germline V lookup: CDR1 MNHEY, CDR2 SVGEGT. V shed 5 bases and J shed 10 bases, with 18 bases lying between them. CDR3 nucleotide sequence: TGTGCCAGCAGTCGGGAGTACACGAGAGGGGAGCAGTTCTTC. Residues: CASSREYTRGEQFF.

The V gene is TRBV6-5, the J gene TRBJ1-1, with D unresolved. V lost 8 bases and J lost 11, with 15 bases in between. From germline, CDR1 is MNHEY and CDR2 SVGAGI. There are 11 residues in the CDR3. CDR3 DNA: TGTGCCAGCTCATCCCCGGGTCGTGCTTTCTTT. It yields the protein CASSSPGRAFF.

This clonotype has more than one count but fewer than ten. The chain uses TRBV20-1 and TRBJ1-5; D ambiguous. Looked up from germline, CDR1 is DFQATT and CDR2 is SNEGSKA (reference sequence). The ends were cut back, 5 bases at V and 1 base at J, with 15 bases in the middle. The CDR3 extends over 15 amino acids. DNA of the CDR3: TGCAGTGCTCTCCGCCGGACGGACAGCAATCAGCCCCAGCATTTT. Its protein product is CSALRRTDSNQPQHF.

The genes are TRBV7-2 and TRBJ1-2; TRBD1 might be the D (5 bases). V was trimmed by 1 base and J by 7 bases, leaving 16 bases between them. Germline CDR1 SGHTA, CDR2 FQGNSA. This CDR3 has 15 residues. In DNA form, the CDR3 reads TGTGCCAGCAGCTTAGGACAGTCGGTGGGAGGTGGCTACACCTTC. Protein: CASSLGQSVGGGYTF.

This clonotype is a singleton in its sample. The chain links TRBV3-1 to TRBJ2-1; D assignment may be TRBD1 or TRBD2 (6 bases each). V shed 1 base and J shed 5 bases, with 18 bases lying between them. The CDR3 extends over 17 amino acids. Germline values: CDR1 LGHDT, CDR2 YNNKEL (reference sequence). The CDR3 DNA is TGTGCCAGCAGCCAAGCTCCGGGGGCCCGAAGAAACAATGAGCAGTTCTTC. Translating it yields CASSQAPGARRNNEQFF.

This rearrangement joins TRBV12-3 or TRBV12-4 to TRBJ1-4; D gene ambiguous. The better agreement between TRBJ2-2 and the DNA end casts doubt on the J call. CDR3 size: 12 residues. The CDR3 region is CASSLYDRELFF. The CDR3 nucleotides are TGTGCCAGCAGTTTATACGACAGGGAGCTGTTTTTT.

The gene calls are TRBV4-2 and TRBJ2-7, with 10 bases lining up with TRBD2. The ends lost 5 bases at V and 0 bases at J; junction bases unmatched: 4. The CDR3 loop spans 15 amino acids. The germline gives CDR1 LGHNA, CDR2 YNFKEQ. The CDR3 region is CASSDLAGDSYEQYF. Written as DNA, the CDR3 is TGTGCCAGCAGCGATCTAGCGGGGGACTCCTACGAGCAGTACTTC.

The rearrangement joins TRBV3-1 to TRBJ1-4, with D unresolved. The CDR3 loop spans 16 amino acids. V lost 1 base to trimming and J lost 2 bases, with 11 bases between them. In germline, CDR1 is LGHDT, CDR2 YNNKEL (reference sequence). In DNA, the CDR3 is TGTGCCAGCAGCCAAGGCTCGGGCTTCACTAATGAAAAACTGTTTTTT. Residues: CASSQGSGFTNEKLFF.

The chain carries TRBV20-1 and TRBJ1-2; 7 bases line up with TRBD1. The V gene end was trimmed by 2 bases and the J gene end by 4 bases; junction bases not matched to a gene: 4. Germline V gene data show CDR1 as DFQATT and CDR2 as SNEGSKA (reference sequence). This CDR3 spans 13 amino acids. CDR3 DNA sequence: TGCAGTGCTAGACCGGGACAGACCTATGGCTACACCTTC. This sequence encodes CSARPGQTYGYTF.

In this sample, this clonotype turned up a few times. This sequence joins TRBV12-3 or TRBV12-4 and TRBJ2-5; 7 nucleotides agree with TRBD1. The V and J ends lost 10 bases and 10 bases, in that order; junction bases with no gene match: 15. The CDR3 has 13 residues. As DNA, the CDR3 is TGTGCCACCTCATCGACAGGGAAGGGGATCCAGTACTTC. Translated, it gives CATSSTGKGIQYF.

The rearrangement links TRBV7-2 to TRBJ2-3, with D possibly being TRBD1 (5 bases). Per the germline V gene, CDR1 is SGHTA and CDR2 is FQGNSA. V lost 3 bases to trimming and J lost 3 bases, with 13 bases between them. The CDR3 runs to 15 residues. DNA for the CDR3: TGTGCCAGCAGCTTCACAAGGGCAGGGACAGATACGCAGTATTTT. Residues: CASSFTRAGTDTQYF.

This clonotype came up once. The CDR3 sequence is CASSPHNRGQTPLHF. The CDR3 coding sequence is TGTGCCAGCAGCCCCCATAACAGGGGGCAGACACCCCTCCACTTT. The rearrangement uses TRBV7-2 and TRBJ1-6; 9 bases line up with TRBD1. The germline CDR1 and CDR2 sequences are SGHTA and FQGNSA. This CDR3 has 15 amino acids. With V trimmed by 5 bases and J by 11 bases, 10 bases remained unmatched.

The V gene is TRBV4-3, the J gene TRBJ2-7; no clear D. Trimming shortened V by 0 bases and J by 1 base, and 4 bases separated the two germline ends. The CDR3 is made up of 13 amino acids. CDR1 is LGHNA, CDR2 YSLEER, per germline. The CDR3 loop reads CASSQEASYEQYF. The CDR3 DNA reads TGCGCCAGCAGCCAAGAGGCGTCCTACGAGCAGTACTTC.

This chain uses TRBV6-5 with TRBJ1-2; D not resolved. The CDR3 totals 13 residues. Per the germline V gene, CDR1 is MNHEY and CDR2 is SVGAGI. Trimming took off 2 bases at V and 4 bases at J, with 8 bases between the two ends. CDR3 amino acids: CASSYSKSYGYTF. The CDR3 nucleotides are TGTGCCAGCAGTTACAGCAAAAGCTATGGCTACACCTTC.

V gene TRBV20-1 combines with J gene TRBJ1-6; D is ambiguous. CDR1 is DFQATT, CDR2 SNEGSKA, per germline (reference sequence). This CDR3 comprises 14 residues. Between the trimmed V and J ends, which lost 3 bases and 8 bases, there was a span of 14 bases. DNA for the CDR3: TGCAGTGCTAGTCCGCTGAGCGACGATTCACCCCTCCACTTT. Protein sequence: CSASPLSDDSPLHF.

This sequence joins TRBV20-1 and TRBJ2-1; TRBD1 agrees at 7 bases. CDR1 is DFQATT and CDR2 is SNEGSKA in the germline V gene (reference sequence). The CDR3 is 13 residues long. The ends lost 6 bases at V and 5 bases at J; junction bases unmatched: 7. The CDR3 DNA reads TGCAGTGCGACCGGGACAGCTAACAATGAGCAGTTCTTC. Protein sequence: CSATGTANNEQFF.

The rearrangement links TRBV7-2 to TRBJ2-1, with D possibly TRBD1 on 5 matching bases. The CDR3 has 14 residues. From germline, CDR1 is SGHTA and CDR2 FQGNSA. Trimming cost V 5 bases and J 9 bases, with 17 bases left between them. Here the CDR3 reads CASSPESRAPEQFF. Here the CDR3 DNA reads TGTGCCAGCAGCCCGGAGAGCAGGGCTCCTGAGCAGTTCTTC.

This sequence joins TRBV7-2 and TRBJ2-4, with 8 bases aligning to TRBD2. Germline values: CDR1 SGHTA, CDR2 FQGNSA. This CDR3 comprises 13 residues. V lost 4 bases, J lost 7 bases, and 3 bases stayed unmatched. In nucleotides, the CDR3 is TGTGCCAGCAGCTCCGAGCGGGGGAACATTCAGTACTTC. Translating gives CASSSERGNIQYF. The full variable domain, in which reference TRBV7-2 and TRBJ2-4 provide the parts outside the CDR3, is GAGVSQSPSNKVTEKGKDVELRCDPISGHTALYWYRQSLGQGLEFLIYFQGNSAPDKSGLPSDRFSAERTGGSVSTLTIQRTQQEDSAVYLCASSSERGNIQYFGAGTRLSVL.

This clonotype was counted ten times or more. The CDR3 bases are TGTGCCAGCAGTTTAGATGGGGGGAGTCAGCCCCAGCATTTT. Translating it yields CASSLDGGSQPQHF. The chain has TRBV28 and TRBJ1-5; tentative D call: TRBD1 (5 bases). Germline CDR1 is MDHEN and CDR2 is SYDVKM. This CDR3 has 14 residues. The ends were cut back, 2 bases at V and 6 bases at J, with 11 bases in the middle.

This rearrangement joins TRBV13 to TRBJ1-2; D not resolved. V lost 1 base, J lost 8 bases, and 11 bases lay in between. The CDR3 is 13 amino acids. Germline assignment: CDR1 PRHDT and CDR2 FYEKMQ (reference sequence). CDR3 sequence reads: CASSLEISRGYTF. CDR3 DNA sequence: TGTGCCAGCAGCTTAGAAATTTCTAGAGGCTACACCTTC.

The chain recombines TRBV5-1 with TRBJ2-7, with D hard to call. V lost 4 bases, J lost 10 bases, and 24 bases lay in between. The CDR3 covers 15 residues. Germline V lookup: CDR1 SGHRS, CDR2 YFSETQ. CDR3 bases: TGCGCCAGCAGCCCCCCCATTCGAGGCCAGCGCAAACAGTACTTC. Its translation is CASSPPIRGQRKQYF.

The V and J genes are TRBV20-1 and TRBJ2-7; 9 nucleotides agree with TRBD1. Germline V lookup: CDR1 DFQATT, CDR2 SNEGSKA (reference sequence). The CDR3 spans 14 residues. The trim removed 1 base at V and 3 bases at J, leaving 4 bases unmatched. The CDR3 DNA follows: TGCAGTGCTAGAGGCACAGGGGGCGTCTACGAGCAGTACTTC. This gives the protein CSARGTGGVYEQYF.

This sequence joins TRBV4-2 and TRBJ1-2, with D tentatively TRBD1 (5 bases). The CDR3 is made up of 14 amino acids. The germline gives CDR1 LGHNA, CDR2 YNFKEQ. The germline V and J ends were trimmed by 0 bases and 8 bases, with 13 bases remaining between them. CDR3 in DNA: TGTGCCAGCAGCCAAGATGGCGCAGGGCACGGCTACACCTTC. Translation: CASSQDGAGHGYTF.

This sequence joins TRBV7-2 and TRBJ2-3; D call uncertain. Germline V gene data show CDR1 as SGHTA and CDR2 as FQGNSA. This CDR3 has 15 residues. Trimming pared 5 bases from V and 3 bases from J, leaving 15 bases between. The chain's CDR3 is CASSPNLRSTDTQYF. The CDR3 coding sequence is TGTGCCAGCAGCCCCAACCTCAGGAGTACAGATACGCAGTATTTT.